The 10 T cell receptor beta chains reported below all come from one sample, sequenced in a study of cytomegalovirus exposure and HLA in healthy donors. Primers for the PCR totalled 60 Vbeta and 13 Jbeta. This table comes from immunoSEQ multiplex PCR, and its TCRdb copy is limited to in-frame clones, with some not included. The data contain 150,000 or so clones, around 80% of them singletons. Sequenced sample: PBMCs. Source of these receptors: a man aged 35 to 55 in good health and CMV-seropositive.

In the case of this clone: A read error may produce the germline difference seen at one junction end. The rearrangement links TRBV7-9 to TRBJ1-4, with D possibly matching TRBD1 (5 bases). CDR1 is SEHNR and CDR2 is FQNEAQ in the germline V gene (reference sequence). The CDR3 has 15 amino acids. The CDR3 loop reads CASSSGDSENEELFF. The CDR3 coding sequence is TGTGCCAGCAGCTCTGGAGACAGCGAAAATGAAGAACTGTTTTTT.

This clone was observed a single time. The V call is TRBV6-5, the J call TRBJ1-2; D gene ambiguous. The CDR3 totals 12 residues. Germline CDR1 is MNHEY and CDR2 is SVGAGI. Trimming left V 6 bases short and J 8 bases short, with 13 bases between. The CDR3 loop is CASSRIGEGYTF. As DNA, the CDR3 is TGTGCCAGCAGCCGCATTGGGGAGGGCTACACCTTC.

The chain uses TRBV30 and TRBJ2-7; D remains ambiguous. The CDR3 spans 12 residues. Germline values: CDR1 GTSNPN, CDR2 SVGIG (reference sequence). The ends were cut back, 1 base at V and 2 bases at J, with 6 bases in the middle. DNA for the CDR3: TGTGCCTGGAGTGACAGAACCTACGAGCAGTACTTC. Translation gives CAWSDRTYEQYF. The full variable domain, its missing parts supplied by reference TRBV30 and TRBJ2-7, is SQTIHQWPATLVQPVGSPLSLECTVEGTSNPNLYWYRQAAGRGLQLLFYSVGIGQISSEVPQNLSASRPQDRQFILSSKKLLLSDSGFYLCAWSDRTYEQYFGPGTRLTVT.

The chain is built from TRBV4-3 and TRBJ1-5, with a tentative D call TRBD1 (6 bases). CDR3 length: 16 residues. Trimming shortened V by 0 bases and J by 3 bases, and 12 bases separated the two germline ends. Germline V CDR1 and CDR2: LGHNA, YSLEER. The CDR3 sequence is CASSQDPTGHNQPQHF. The CDR3 DNA sequence: TGCGCCAGCAGCCAAGACCCCACAGGGCACAATCAGCCCCAGCATTTT.

The rearrangement links TRBV7-3 to TRBJ2-1; weak D call: TRBD2 (6 bases). V was clipped by 2 bases and J by 4 bases, with 15 bases between them. Germline V CDR1 and CDR2: SGHTA, FQGTGA. The CDR3 contains 16 residues. The CDR3 reads CASSLGGTSTYNEQFF. In DNA form, the CDR3 reads TGTGCCAGCAGCTTAGGAGGGACTTCAACTTACAATGAGCAGTTCTTC.

This clone was counted between two and nine times. The chain employs TRBV25-1 and TRBJ1-1; 7 nucleotides line up with TRBD1. CDR3 length: 14 amino acids. After removal of 2 bases from V and 5 bases from J, the junction contained 5 bases not matched to a gene. Germline V CDR1 and CDR2: MGHDK, SYGVNS. The DNA for the CDR3 is TGTGCCAGCAGTGAACCAGGGGGTTCGACTGAAGCTTTCTTT. It encodes CASSEPGGSTEAFF.

This rearrangement joins TRBV28 to TRBJ2-6; the match to TRBD1 covers 7 bases. The V and J ends lost 6 bases and 2 bases, in that order; junction bases with no gene match: 7. There are 16 residues in the CDR3. Per the germline V gene, CDR1 is MDHEN and CDR2 is SYDVKM. The CDR3 bases are TGTGCCAGCAGCCTCCCGGGGACAGCTGGGGCCAACGTCCTGACTTTC. Encoded protein: CASSLPGTAGANVLTF.

The genes are TRBV9 and TRBJ2-7; tentatively, D is TRBD2 (6 bases). Germline V lookup: CDR1 SGDLS, CDR2 YYNGEE. The CDR3 totals 17 residues. Trimming took 0 bases from V and 3 from J, leaving 19 bases between them. The CDR3 DNA reads as TGTGCCAGCAGCGTAGCTCCGACCCACGGGGGAGGCTACGAGCAGTACTTC. Its protein is CASSVAPTHGGGYEQYF.

This clone has more than one count but fewer than ten. The J gene is TRBJ2-7, the V gene TRBV7-9; 8 positions match TRBD1. The germline CDR1 and CDR2 sequences are SEHNR and FQNEAQ (reference sequence). The J segment lost 4 bases and the V segment lost 5 bases, leaving 4 bases of the junction unmatched. The CDR3 spans 13 residues. The CDR3: CASSPTGVYEQYF. The CDR3 nucleotides read TGTGCCAGCAGCCCGACAGGGGTATACGAGCAGTACTTC.

V and J are TRBV19 and TRBJ2-1, with a weak D call TRBD2 (6 bases). V lost 5 bases and J 3 bases, leaving 14 bases between the germline ends. This CDR3 spans 15 amino acids. CDR1 and CDR2 from the germline V gene are LNHDA and SQIVND (reference sequence). The CDR3 coding sequence is TGTGCCAGTAGTTCACGGGGGACTTACTACAATGAGCAGTTCTTC. Residues: CASSSRGTYYNEQFF.